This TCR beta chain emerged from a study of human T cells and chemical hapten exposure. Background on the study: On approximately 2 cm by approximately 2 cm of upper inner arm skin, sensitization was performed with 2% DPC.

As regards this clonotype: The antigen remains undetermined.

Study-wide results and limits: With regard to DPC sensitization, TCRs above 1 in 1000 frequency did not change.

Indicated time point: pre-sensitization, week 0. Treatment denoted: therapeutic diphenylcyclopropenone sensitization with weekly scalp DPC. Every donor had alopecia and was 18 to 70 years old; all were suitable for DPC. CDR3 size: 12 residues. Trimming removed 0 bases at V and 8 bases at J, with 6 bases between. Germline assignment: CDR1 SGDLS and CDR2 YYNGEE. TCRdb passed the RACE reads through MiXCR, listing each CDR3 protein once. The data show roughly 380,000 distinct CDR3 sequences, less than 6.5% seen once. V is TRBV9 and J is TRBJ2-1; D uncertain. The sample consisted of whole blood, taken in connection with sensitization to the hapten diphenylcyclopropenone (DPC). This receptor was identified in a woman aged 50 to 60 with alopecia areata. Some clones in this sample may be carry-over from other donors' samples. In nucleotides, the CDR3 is TGTGCCAGCAGCGTAGTTGAGTATGAGCAGTTCTTC. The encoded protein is CASSVVEYEQFF.